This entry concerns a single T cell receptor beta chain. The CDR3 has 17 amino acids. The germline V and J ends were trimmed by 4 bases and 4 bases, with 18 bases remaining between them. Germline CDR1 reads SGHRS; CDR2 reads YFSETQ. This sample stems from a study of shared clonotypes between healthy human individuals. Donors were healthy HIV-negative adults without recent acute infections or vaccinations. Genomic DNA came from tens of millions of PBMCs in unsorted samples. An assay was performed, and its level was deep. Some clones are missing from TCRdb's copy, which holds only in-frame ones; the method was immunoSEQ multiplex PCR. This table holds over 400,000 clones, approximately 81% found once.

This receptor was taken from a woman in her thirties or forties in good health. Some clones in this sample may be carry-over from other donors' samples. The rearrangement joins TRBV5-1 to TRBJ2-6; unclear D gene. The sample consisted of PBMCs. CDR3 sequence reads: CASSPDGFELGANVLTF. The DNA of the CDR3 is TGCGCCAGCAGCCCGGACGGGTTTGAGTTGGGGGCCAACGTCCTGACTTTC.